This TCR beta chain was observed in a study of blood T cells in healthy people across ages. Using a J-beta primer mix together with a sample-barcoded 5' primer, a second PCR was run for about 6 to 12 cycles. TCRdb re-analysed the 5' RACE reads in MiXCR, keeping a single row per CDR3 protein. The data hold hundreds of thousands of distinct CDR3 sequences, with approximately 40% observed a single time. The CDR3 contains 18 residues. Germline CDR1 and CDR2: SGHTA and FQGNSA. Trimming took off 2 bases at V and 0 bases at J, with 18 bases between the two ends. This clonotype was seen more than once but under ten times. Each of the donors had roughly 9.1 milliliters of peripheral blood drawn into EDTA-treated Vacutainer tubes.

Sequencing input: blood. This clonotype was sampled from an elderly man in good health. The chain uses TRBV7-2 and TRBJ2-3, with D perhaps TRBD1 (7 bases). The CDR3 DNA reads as TGTGCCAGCAGCTTAAGGGGGGACAGCGCCCTTAGCACAGATACGCAGTATTTT. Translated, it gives CASSLRGDSALSTDTQYF.